These T cell receptor beta chains were read from a single sample in a study of human T cells and chemical hapten exposure. One entry per CDR3 protein, called by TCRdb with MiXCR from the RACE reads. The sample includes around 110,000 distinct CDR3 sequences, roughly 12% of them seen just once. Here the sequenced sample was whole blood, taken in connection with sensitization to the hapten diphenylcyclopropenone (DPC). All receptors come from a woman aged 50 to 60 with alopecia areata. Some clones in this sample may be carry-over from other donors' samples. Each CDR3 is given with its conserved first and last residue.

TRBJ1-6	14	TRBV2	CASSTDRSNSPLHF
TRBJ1-2	14	TRBV6-5	CASRKGQNAYGYTF
TRBJ2-3	17	TRBV18	CASSPISVGGSTDTQYF
TRBJ1-1	15	TRBV18	CASSPLSGVNTEAFF
TRBJ2-1	12	TRBV5-1	CASSFRGDEQFF
TRBJ2-1	14	TRBV29-1	CSVEDRVGGDEQFF
TRBJ2-5	13	TRBV29-1	CSARGKYQETQYF
TRBJ2-1	13	TRBV29-1	CSAGTTAYNEQFF
TRBJ2-1	16	TRBV11-2	CASSLTSTGLANEQFF
TRBJ2-5	11	TRBV28	CASSSSETQYF
TRBJ1-2	13	TRBV6-6	CASSYSEDYGYTF
TRBJ2-6	18	TRBV28	CASSLVAANPSGANVLTF
TRBJ2-1	16	TRBV4-2	CASSQLERNYGDEQFF
TRBJ1-6	15	TRBV5-4	CASRPEGGYNSPLHF
TRBJ2-2	16	TRBV6-1	CASSGVGIVRTGELFF
TRBJ1-1	15	TRBV10-3	CAISEGRGLNTEAFF
TRBJ2-5	13	TRBV7-7	CASSPRGQETQYF
TRBJ2-7	13	TRBV11-3	CASSPGGAYEQYF
TRBJ1-1	15	TRBV12-3/TRBV12-4	CASSPYGQGNTEAFF
TRBJ1-5	14	TRBV15	CATSRGNSNQPQHF
TRBJ1-3	17	TRBV4-3	CASSPWLGQGAGNTIYF
TRBJ2-1	14	TRBV24-1	CATSDSILLNEQFF
TRBJ2-1	14	TRBV7-2	CASSFSALVNEQFF
TRBJ2-2	15	TRBV28	CASLQGAANTGELFF
TRBJ1-5	12	TRBV28	CASAWVGRPQHF
TRBJ2-1	14	TRBV2	CASILTSVHNEQFF
TRBJ2-3	17	TRBV6-5	CASSYAGLALSTDTQYF
TRBJ1-3	14	TRBV27	CASSLGGIGNTIYF
TRBJ1-5	14	TRBV28	CASSLTSRAQPQHF
TRBJ2-5	12	TRBV2	CASRTSDETQYF
TRBJ2-7	11	TRBV4-2	CASSQDHLAYF
TRBJ1-6	12	TRBV20-1	CSVRVNGSPLHF
TRBJ2-3	18	TRBV11-2	CASSLGGLAVTSTDTQYF
TRBJ1-5	15	TRBV2	CASNWDRESNQPQHF
TRBJ1-1	14	TRBV12-3/TRBV12-4	CASSRTGTGAEAFF
TRBJ1-2	14	TRBV6-1	CASSERGQTYGYTF
TRBJ2-5	16	TRBV6-2/TRBV6-3	CASSLSGGPSRGTQYF
TRBJ2-5	17	TRBV7-2	CASSLAPVDAGDETQYF
TRBJ1-4	14	TRBV2	CASSERTGGGKLFF
TRBJ2-5	15	TRBV20-1	CSASRRVTPQETQYF
TRBJ1-1	13	TRBV5-1	CASRGGRLDEAFF
TRBJ1-2	16	TRBV5-1	CASSLGTDYANYGYTF
TRBJ2-4	16	TRBV7-9	CASSYGAITAKNIQYF
TRBJ2-7	14	TRBV6-5	CASSYSTGTYEQYF
TRBJ2-5	14	TRBV7-2	CASSPAYGFETQYF
TRBJ2-7	13	TRBV5-4	CASSFTGTYEQYF
TRBJ2-7	15	TRBV2	CASREPSGRLYEQYF
TRBJ2-3	13	TRBV29-1	CSVGLEFTDTQYF
TRBJ2-7	16	TRBV7-8	CASSLARGKVHYEQYF
TRBJ2-3	13	TRBV29-1	CSVSGALTDTQYF
TRBJ2-5	12	TRBV28	CASSRSQETQYF
TRBJ1-5	15	TRBV7-2	CASSSDRSYNQPQHF
TRBJ2-1	17	TRBV4-2	CASSQGYGSGRAHEQFF
TRBJ1-1	15	TRBV2	CASSARAGGDTEAFF
TRBJ2-3	12	TRBV12-3/TRBV12-4	CASSAVGDTQYF
TRBJ1-5	14	TRBV28	CASVYRGGNQPQHF